These 5 T cell receptor beta chains share one sample of origin, sequenced in a study of identical twins. TCRdb called the 5' RACE reads again in MiXCR, with one record for every CDR3 protein. The sample holds 450,000 or so distinct CDR3 sequences, 13% to 15% seen once. The sample was also reused in another study, on yellow fever vaccine responses in identical twins.

The sample consisted of CD4+ T cells sorted from blood. The receptors were sampled from a woman between 18 and 30 years old in good health.

J is TRBJ1-2 and V is TRBV29-1; D is unclear. This CDR3 comprises 12 residues. Germline V lookup: CDR1 SQVTM, CDR2 ANQGSEA. V shed 3 bases and J shed 4 bases, with 9 bases lying between them. The chain's CDR3 is CSVDEGFYGYTF. The CDR3 DNA reads as TGCAGCGTTGATGAGGGATTCTATGGCTACACCTTC.

A few counts support this clonotype. This chain connects TRBV6-2 or TRBV6-3 to TRBJ2-7; D is perhaps TRBD2 (6 bases). Germline V gene data show CDR1 as MNHEY and CDR2 as SVGEGT. The length of the CDR3 is 16 residues. Trimming stripped 0 bases from V and 7 bases from J, with 19 bases between. DNA of the CDR3: TGTGCCAGCAGTTACTCGCTTCCGGGACTGTCGGCTGAGCAGTACTTC. Its protein is CASSYSLPGLSAEQYF.

DNA of the CDR3: TGCGCCAGCAGCCAAGATACCATAGCGGGAGGTTACAATGAGCAGTTCTTC. It encodes CASSQDTIAGGYNEQFF. The chain couples TRBV4-3 to TRBJ2-1; the match to TRBD2 covers 10 bases. Germline V lookup: CDR1 LGHNA, CDR2 YSLEER. The CDR3 spans 17 residues. V trimming: 0 bases; J trimming: 4 bases; junction bases outside the gene matches: 6.

Concerning this clonotype itself: Sequence at one end of the junction differs from germline and may be a read error. The chain is built from TRBV20-1 and TRBJ2-2; 8 nucleotides line up with TRBD1. CDR3 length: 16 residues. The germline gives CDR1 DFQATT, CDR2 SNEGSKA (reference sequence). The CDR3 loop reads CCASRVGTGNTGELFF. The CDR3 region has the DNA TGCTGTGCTAGTAGGGTTGGGACAGGGAACACCGGGGAGCTGTTTTTT.

The chain links TRBV6-5 to TRBJ1-5; tentative D call: TRBD1 (6 bases). This CDR3 has 15 residues. V gave up 6 bases and J gave up 0 bases, with 12 bases separating them. Germline CDR1 MNHEY, CDR2 SVGAGI. The CDR3 DNA is TGTGCCAGCAGATTACAGGGTTATAGCAATCAGCCCCAGCATTTT. Encoded protein: CASRLQGYSNQPQHF.